These T cell receptor beta chains were read from a single sample in a study of OX40 agonist ivuxolimab in advanced cancers. Data came from immunoSEQ multiplex PCR; TCRdb stores just in-frame clones and leaves some out. The top ten clones hold approximately 2.1% of a sample with some 8,000 clones, roughly 90% of them seen once. The sample was CD4+ or CD8+ T cells sorted from blood, taken in a trial of the OX40 agonist ivuxolimab. These receptors were obtained from an adult with an advanced solid tumor such as melanoma, head and neck, liver or kidney cancer. Each CDR3 is given with its conserved first and last residue. D genes are given only for firm matches.

cdr3_length j_call d_call v_call cdr3_aa cdr3_nt
19 TRBJ1-5 . TRBV27 CASSSLRPGRTHSNQPQHF TGTGCCAGCAGTTCCCTACGACCGGGACGGACCCATAGCAATCAGCCCCAGCATTTT
12 TRBJ2-7 . TRBV7-3 CASSTQGGEQYF TGTGCCAGCAGCACACAGGGAGGAGAGCAGTACTTC
13 TRBJ2-7 . TRBV5-5 CASSLVSQEEQYF TGTGCCAGCAGCTTGGTGTCGCAGGAGGAGCAGTACTTC
13 TRBJ1-6 . TRBV19 CASRPLANSPLHF TGTGCCAGTAGACCGTTGGCTAATTCACCCCTCCACTTT
16 TRBJ1-6 TRBD1 TRBV4-1 CASSQARGPFDSPLHF TGCGCCAGCAGCCAAGCCAGGGGGCCGTTCGATTCACCCCTCCACTTT
13 TRBJ2-5 . TRBV5-1 CASSPGGGETQYF TGCGCCAGCAGCCCCGGGGGCGGGGAGACCCAGTACTTC
19 TRBJ2-3 TRBD2 TRBV7-3 CASSFGFKREVGFADTQYF TGTGCCAGCAGCTTTGGGTTCAAGCGGGAGGTTGGTTTCGCAGATACGCAGTATTTT
13 TRBJ1-5 . TRBV7-8 CASSLDRDQPQHF TGTGCCAGCAGCTTAGACAGGGATCAGCCCCAGCATTTT
18 TRBJ1-2 TRBD1 TRBV28 CASSSGQGPGKTWYGYTF TGTGCCAGCAGTTCAGGACAGGGGCCGGGAAAGACTTGGTATGGCTACACCTTC
15 TRBJ2-1 . TRBV28 CASSYPGTAGGEQFF TGTGCCAGCAGTTACCCCGGGACTGCAGGTGGTGAGCAGTTCTTC
16 TRBJ1-2 . TRBV5-1 CASRLLEPGASYGYTF TGCGCCAGCAGGCTATTGGAGCCAGGGGCCTCCTATGGCTACACCTTC
15 TRBJ1-4 TRBD1 TRBV9 CASSVGDRPNEKLFF TGTGCCAGCAGCGTAGGGGACAGACCTAATGAAAAACTGTTTTTT
14 TRBJ1-1 TRBD1 TRBV6-1 CASRGQTGRTEAFF TGTGCCAGCAGGGGGCAGACAGGGCGGACTGAAGCTTTCTTT
16 TRBJ1-1 TRBD1 TRBV7-8 CASSSRITGVNTEAFF TGTGCCAGCAGCTCACGCATAACAGGGGTGAACACTGAAGCTTTCTTT